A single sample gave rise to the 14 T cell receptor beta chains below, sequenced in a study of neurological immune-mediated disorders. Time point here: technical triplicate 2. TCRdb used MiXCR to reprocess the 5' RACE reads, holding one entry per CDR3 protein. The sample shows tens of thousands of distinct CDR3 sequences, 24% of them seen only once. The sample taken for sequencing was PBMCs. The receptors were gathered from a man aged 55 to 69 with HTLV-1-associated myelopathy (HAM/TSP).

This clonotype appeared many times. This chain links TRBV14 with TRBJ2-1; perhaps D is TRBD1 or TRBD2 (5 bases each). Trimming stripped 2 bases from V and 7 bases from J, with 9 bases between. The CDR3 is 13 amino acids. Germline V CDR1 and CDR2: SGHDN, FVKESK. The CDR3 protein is CASSQWDGNEQFF. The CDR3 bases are TGTGCCAGCAGCCAATGGGACGGGAATGAGCAGTTCTTC.

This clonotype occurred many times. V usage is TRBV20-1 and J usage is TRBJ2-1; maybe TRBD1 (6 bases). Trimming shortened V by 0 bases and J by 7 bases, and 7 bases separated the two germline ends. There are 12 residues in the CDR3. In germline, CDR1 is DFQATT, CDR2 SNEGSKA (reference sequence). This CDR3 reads CSAREGGNEQFF. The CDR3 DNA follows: TGCAGTGCTAGAGAAGGGGGAAATGAGCAGTTCTTC.

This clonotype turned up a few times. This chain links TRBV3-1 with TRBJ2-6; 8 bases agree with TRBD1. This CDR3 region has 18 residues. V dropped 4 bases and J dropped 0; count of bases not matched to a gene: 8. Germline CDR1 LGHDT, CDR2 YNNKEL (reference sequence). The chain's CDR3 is CASSLRGTGLSGANVLTF. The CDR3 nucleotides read TGTGCCAGCAGCCTCCGGGGGACAGGCCTCTCTGGGGCCAACGTCCTGACTTTC.

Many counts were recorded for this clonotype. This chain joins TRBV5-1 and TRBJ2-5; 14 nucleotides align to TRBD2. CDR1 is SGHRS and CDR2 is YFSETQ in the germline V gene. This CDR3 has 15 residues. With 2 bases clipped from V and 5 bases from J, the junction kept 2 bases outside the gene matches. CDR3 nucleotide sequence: TGCGCCAGCAGCTTCGGGACTAGCGGGAGTGAGACCCAGTACTTC. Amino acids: CASSFGTSGSETQYF.

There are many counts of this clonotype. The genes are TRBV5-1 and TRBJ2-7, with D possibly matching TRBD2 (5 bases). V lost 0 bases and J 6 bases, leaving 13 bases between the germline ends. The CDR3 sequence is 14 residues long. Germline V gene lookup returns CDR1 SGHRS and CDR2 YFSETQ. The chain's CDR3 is CASSLATRLGEQYF. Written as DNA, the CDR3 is TGCGCCAGCAGCTTGGCCACTAGACTGGGCGAGCAGTACTTC.

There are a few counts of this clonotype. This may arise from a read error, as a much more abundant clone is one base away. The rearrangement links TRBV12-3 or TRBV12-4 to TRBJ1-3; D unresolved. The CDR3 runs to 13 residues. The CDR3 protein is CTSRVSSGNTIYF. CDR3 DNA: TGTACCAGCAGAGTCAGCTCTGGAAACACCATATATTTT.

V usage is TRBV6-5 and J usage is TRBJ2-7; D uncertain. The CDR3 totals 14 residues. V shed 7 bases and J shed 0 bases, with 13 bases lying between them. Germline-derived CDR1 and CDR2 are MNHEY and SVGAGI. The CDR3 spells CASNPSFSSYEQYF. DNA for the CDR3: TGTGCCAGCAATCCCTCTTTTAGCTCCTACGAGCAGTACTTC.

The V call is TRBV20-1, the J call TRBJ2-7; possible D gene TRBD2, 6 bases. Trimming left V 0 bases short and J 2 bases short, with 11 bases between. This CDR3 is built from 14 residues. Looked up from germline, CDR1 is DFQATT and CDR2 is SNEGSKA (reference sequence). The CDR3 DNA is TGCAGTGCTAGAGATGGCGGGGCCCCCTACGAGCAGTACTTC. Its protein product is CSARDGGAPYEQYF.

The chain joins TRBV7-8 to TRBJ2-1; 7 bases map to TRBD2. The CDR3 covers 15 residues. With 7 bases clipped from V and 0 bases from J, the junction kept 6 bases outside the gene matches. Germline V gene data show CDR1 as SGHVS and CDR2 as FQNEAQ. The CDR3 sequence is CASTREDTSYNEQFF. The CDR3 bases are TGTGCCAGCACCCGGGAGGACACCTCCTACAATGAGCAGTTCTTC.

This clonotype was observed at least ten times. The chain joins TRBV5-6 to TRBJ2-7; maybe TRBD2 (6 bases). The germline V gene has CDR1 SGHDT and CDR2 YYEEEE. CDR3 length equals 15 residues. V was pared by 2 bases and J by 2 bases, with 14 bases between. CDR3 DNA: TGTGCCAGCAGCTTCTTAGGCGGGAATCCCTACGAGCAGTACTTC. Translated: CASSFLGGNPYEQYF.

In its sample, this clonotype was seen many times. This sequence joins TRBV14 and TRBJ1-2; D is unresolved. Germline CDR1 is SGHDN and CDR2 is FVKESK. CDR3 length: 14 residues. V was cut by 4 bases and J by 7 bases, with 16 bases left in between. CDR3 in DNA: TGTGCCAGCAGCCGCCCCGGGAAGGAGGGTGGCTACACCTTC. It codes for CASSRPGKEGGYTF.

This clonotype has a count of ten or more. The CDR3, as DNA: TGTGCCATCAGTGAGTCGAGACTAGCGGGAGGTCTTGAGCAGTTCTTC. Amino acid sequence: CAISESRLAGGLEQFF. The rearrangement uses TRBV10-3 and TRBJ2-1; 13 nucleotides line up with TRBD2. The CDR3 runs to 16 residues. V lost 0 bases to trimming and J lost 9 bases; unmatched junction nucleotides: 5. Germline CDR1 reads ENHRY; CDR2 reads SYGVKD.

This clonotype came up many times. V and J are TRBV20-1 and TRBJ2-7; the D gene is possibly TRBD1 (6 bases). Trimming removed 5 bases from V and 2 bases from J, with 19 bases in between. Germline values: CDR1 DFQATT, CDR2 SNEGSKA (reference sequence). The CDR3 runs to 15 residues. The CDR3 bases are TGCAGTGCTTCCGGTCCGGGACATTCAGCCTACGAGCAGTACTTC. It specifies CSASGPGHSAYEQYF.

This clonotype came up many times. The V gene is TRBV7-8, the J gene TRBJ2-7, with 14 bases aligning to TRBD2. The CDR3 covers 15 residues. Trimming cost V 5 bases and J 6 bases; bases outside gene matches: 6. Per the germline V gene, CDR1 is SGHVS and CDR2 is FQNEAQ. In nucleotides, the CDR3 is TGTGCCAGCAGCAGGGGACTAGCGGGAGTAGGCGAGCAGTACTTC. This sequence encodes CASSRGLAGVGEQYF.